Following are 5 T cell receptor beta chains from one sample sequenced in a study of T cells in Graves' hyperthyroidism and ophthalmopathy. Regions amplified from RNA transcripts were the TCR beta CDR3 regions. When the TCR CDR3 underwent first-round RT-PCR, the HTBI primer set was used. TCRdb reprocessed the multiplex PCR reads via MiXCR and lists one record per CDR3 protein. Of 380,000 or so distinct CDR3 sequences listed, roughly 13% are singletons. The specimen was blood. These receptors were collected from a young man with Graves' hyperthyroidism that later progressed to Graves' ophthalmopathy.

This clonotype was recorded a few times. This chain uses TRBV6-2 or TRBV6-3 with TRBJ2-5, with D perhaps TRBD2 (7 bases). The CDR3 totals 13 residues. V lost 6 bases and J 4 bases, leaving 12 bases between the germline ends. Germline V gene sequence: CDR1 MNHEY, CDR2 SVGEGT. CDR3 nucleotides: TGTGCCAGCAGCCACGGGGGGCGAGAGACCCAGTACTTC. Translation gives CASSHGGRETQYF.

This clonotype was seen many times. The gene calls are TRBV5-1 and TRBJ1-1, with D possibly matching TRBD1 (6 bases). The CDR3 has 14 residues. The germline V and J ends were trimmed by 2 bases and 3 bases, with 11 bases remaining between them. Germline assignment: CDR1 SGHRS and CDR2 YFSETQ. DNA for the CDR3: TGCGCCAGCAGCTTTCGAGGGGGATACACTGAAGCTTTCTTT. Translating it yields CASSFRGGYTEAFF. Complete variable domain (other parts from reference TRBV5-1 and TRBJ1-1): KAGVTQTPRYLIKTRGQQVTLSCSPISGHRSVSWYQQTPGQGLQFLFEYFSETQRNKGNFPGRFSGRQFSNSRSEMNVSTLELGDSALYLCASSFRGGYTEAFFGQGTRLTVV.

This clonotype was detected a few times. The CDR3 nucleotides are TGCAGTGCTAGAGATGAGAGCTCCTATAATTCACCCCTCCACTTT. Translation gives CSARDESSYNSPLHF. The rearrangement uses TRBV20-1 and TRBJ1-6; D is ambiguous. CDR3 length equals 15 residues. Per germline, CDR1 DFQATT and CDR2 SNEGSKA (reference sequence). Trimming left V 0 bases short and J 0 bases short, with 6 bases between.

This clonotype has at least ten counts. This rearrangement joins TRBV3-1 to TRBJ1-1; D unresolved. Germline CDR1 reads LGHDT; CDR2 reads YNNKEL (reference sequence). This CDR3 has 13 residues. Between the trimmed V and J ends, which lost 4 bases and 3 bases, there was a span of 9 bases. The CDR3, as DNA: TGTGCCAGCAGCCCCCTTCAGGACACTGAAGCTTTCTTT. Translated: CASSPLQDTEAFF.

In DNA, the CDR3 is TGTGCCAGCTCGCCTGAAATGCGGGGATCCAACTACAATGAGCAGTTCTTC. This encodes CASSPEMRGSNYNEQFF. The genes are TRBV18 and TRBJ2-1; D is perhaps TRBD2 (6 bases). With 6 bases removed from V and 3 bases from J, the gap between germline ends came to 21 bases. CDR1 KGHSH and CDR2 LQKENI come from the germline V gene. The CDR3 spans 17 residues.